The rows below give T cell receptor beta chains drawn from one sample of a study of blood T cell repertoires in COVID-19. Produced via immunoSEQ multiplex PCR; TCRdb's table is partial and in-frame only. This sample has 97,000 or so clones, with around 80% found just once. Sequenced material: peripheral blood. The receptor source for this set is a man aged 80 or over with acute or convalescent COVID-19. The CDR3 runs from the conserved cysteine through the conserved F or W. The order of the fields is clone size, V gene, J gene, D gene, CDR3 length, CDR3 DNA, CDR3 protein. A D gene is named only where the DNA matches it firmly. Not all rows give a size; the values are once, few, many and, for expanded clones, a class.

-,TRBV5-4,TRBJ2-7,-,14,TGTGCCAGCAGACTTAATACAGGGACCTACGAGCAGTACTTC,CASRLNTGTYEQYF
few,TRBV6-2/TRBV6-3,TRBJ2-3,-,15,TGTGCCAGCAGTTTACCGGCGGGGTCCGCAGATACGCAGTATTTT,CASSLPAGSADTQYF
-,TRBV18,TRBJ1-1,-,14,TGTGCCAGCTCACCAAACCTTTACGGGGCTGAAGCTTTCTTT,CASSPNLYGAEAFF
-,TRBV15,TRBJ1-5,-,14,TGTGCCACCAGCGGCGGACGGACAAATCAGCCCCAGCATTTT,CATSGGRTNQPQHF
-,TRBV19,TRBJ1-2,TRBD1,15,TGTGCCAGTAGTCCAACCCCCGGGACAGGGTCTGGCTACACCTTC,CASSPTPGTGSGYTF
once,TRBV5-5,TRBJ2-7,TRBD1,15,TGTGCCAGCAGCTCGGGACAGGGGGCGCACTACGAGCAGTACTTC,CASSSGQGAHYEQYF
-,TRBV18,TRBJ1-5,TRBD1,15,TGTGCCAGCTCCCCTCGGGACAGGGTTAATCAGCCCCAGCATTTT,CASSPRDRVNQPQHF
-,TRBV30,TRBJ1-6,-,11,TGTGCCTGGACGTACGGTTCTCCCCTCCACTTT,CAWTYGSPLHF
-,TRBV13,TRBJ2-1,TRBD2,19,TGTGCCAGCAGTTCTAGCGGGCTAACCTCTAACGATGGGGGCAATGAGCAGTTCTTC,CASSSSGLTSNDGGNEQFF
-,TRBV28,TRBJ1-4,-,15,TGTGCCAGCAGGTCTCAGGGAACTTCTAATGAAAAACTGTTTTTT,CASRSQGTSNEKLFF